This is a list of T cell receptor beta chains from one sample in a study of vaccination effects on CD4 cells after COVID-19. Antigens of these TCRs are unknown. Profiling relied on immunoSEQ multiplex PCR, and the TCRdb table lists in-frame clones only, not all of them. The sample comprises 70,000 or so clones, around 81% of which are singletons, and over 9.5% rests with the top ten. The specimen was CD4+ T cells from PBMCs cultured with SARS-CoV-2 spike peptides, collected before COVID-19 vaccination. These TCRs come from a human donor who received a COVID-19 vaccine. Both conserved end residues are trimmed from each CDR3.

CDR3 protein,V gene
ACYRGGHYGYT,TRBV30
ATSDPPGGRGDTQY,TRBV24-1
ASSPGTEPQH,TRBV12-3/TRBV12-4
ASSLGTSGAGELF,TRBV7-6
ASSPGVGAGNSPLH,TRBV6-6
ATSRDRGPGNTIY,TRBV15
ATSPRTDTGELF,TRBV24-1
ASSLGKRGGYNEQF,TRBV7-2
ASGLGGAKNEQF,TRBV12-5
ASSLREVRYTGELF,TRBV5-1
ASGLSGQFHTEAF,TRBV12-5
AWRGKGTSGELF,TRBV30
ASSLVGVLNSPLH,TRBV5-1
ASSSVQHRRTNTGELF,TRBV6-2/TRBV6-3
AISESQPRTPTDTQY,TRBV10-3
ASSSRTDRGYT,TRBV28
ASSEGATSTDTQY,TRBV2
ASSVSPSGNQPQH,TRBV9
ASSLWGSHTDTQY,TRBV7-2
ASRDPGQLPTLH,TRBV10-2
ASTKGQSRDQY,TRBV7-9
ASSPTGSTDTQY,TRBV18
SARGNADQY,TRBV20-1
ASSPAYRDREGHYEAF,TRBV3-1/TRBV3-2
ASSQETTGDTEAF,TRBV4-1
AWRALGRETQY,TRBV30
AWSFSGGKLF,TRBV30
ASSLVASSPLH,TRBV7-2
ASSYTGSPGNTIY,TRBV2
ASSYAGDAPEAF,TRBV6-5
ASYRVNYGYT,TRBV12-3/TRBV12-4
ASVSRGGLSNQPQH,TRBV7-2
SVSTVLNIQY,TRBV29-1
ASSFSSGGGELF,TRBV7-2
ASSPLRDVFEKLF,TRBV18
ASSDSAGGVQPQH,TRBV2
ASSSGGINYGYT,TRBV5-1
ASSRRDSINSPLH,TRBV6-5
ATSGGDRGNNGYT,TRBV24-1
ASSYRDVANTGELF,TRBV6-5
ASSDGGSQH,TRBV2
VSSLVGAAFNTEAF,TRBV7-2
ATSRGGDGYT,TRBV15
ASSQGVVTEAF,TRBV14
ASSQGLAGTGELF,TRBV4-1
ASSPPGGQPQH,TRBV27
ASSSTGLGGYT,TRBV18
ASSPSRGPPRFLAKNIQY,TRBV14
AWRISGQETQY,TRBV30